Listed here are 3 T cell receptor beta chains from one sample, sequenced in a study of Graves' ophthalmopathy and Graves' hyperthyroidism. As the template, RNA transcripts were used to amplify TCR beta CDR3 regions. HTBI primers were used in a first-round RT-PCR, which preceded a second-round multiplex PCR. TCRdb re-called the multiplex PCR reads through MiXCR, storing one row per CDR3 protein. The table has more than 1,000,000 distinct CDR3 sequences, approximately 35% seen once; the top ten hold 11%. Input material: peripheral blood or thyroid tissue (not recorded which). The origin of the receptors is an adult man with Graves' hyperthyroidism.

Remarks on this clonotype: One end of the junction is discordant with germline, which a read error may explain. For the CDR3, the DNA is TGCGCCAGCAGCTTGTCGCAGTCGCCGAACACCGGGGAGCTGTTTTTT. Protein sequence: CASSLSQSPNTGELFF. The V gene is TRBV5-5, the J gene TRBJ2-2; D is undetermined. Per germline, CDR1 SGHKS and CDR2 YYEKEE (reference sequence). CDR3 size: 16 residues. The full variable domain, rest sourced from reference TRBV5-5 and TRBJ2-2, is DAGVTQSPTHLIKTRGQQVTLRCSPISGHKSVSWYQQVLGQGPQFIFQYYEKEERGRGNFPDRFSARQFPNYSSELNVNALLLGDSALYLCASSLSQSPNTGELFFGEGSRLTVL.

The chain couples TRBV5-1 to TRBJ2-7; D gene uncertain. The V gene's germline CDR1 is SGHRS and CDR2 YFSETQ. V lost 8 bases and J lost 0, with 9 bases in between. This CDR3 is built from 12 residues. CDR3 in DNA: TGCGCCAGACAGAATCCCTCCTACGAGCAGTACTTC. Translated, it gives CARQNPSYEQYF.

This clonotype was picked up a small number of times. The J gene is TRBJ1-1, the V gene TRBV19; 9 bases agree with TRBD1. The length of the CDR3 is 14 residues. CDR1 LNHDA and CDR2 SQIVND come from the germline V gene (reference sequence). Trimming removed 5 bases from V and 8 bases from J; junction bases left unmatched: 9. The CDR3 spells CASSPYPGQGEAFF. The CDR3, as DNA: TGTGCCAGTAGTCCATATCCGGGACAGGGCGAAGCTTTCTTT.